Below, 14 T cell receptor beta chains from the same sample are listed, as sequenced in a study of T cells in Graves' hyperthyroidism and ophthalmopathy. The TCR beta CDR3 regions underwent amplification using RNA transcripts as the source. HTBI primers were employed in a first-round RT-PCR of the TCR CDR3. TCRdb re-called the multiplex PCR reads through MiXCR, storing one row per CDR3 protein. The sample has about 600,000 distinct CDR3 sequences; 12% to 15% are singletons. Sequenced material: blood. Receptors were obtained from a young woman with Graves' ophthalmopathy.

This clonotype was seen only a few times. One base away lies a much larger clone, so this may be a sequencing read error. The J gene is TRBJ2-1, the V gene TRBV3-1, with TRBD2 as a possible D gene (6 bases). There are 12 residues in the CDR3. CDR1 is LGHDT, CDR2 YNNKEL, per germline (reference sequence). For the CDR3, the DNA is TGTGCCGGCAGCCAATGGGCGGGGGAGCAGTTCTTC. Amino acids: CAGSQWAGEQFF.

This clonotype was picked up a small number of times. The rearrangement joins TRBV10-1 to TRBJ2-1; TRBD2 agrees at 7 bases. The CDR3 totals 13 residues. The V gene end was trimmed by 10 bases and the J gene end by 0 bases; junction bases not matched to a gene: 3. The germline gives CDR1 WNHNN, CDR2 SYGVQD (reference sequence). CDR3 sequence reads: CATGTNSYNEQFF. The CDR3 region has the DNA TGCGCCACTGGGACTAACTCCTACAATGAGCAGTTCTTC.

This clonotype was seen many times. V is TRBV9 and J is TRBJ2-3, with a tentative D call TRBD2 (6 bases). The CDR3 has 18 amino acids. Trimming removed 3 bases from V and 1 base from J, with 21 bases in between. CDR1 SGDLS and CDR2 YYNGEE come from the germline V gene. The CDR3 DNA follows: TGTGCCAGCAGCGCACCCTGCATCGGGGAGGCGTGCACAGATACGCAGTATTTT. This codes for CASSAPCIGEACTDTQYF.

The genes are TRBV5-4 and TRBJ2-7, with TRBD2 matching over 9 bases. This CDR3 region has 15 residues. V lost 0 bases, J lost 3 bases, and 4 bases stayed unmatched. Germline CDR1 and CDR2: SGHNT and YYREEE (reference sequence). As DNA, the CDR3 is TGTGCCAGCAGCTTGGTAGCGGGGGCTTTCTACGAGCAGTACTTC. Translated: CASSLVAGAFYEQYF.

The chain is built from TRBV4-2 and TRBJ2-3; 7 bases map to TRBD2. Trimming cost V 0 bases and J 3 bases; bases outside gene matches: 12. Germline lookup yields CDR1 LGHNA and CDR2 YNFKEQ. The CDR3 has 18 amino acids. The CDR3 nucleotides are TGTGCCAGCAGCCAAGAGAGGACGGGAGGTTTGAGGACAGATACGCAGTATTTT. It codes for CASSQERTGGLRTDTQYF.

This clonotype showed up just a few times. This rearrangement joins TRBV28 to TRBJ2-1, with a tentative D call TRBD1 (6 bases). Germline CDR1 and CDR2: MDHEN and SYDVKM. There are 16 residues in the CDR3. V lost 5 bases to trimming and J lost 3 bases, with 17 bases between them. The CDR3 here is CASSEKTGIVYNEQFF. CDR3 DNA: TGTGCCAGCAGTGAAAAGACAGGAATTGTCTACAATGAGCAGTTCTTC.

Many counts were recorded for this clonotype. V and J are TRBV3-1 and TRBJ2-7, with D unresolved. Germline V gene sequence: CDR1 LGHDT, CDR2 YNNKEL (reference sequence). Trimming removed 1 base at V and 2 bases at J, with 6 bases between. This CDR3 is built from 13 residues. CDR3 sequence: CASSQGWAYEQYF. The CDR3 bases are TGTGCCAGCAGCCAAGGATGGGCCTACGAGCAGTACTTC.

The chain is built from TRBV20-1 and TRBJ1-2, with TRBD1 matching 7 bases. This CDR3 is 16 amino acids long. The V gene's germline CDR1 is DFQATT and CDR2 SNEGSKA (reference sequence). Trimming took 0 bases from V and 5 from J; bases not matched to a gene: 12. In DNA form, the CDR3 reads TGCAGTGCTAGAGATCGCATTCCGGACAGGCAATATGGCTACACCTTC. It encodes CSARDRIPDRQYGYTF.

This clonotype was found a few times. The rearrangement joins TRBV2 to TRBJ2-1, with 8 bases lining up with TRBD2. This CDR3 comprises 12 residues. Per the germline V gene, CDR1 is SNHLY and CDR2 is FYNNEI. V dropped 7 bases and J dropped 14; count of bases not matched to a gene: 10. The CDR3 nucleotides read TGTGCCAGCAATGGAGGCGGGACTAGTAAGTTCTTC. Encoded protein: CASNGGGTSKFF. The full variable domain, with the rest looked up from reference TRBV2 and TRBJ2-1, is EPEVTQTPSHQVTQMGQEVILRCVPISNHLYFYWYRQILGQKVEFLVSFYNNEISEKSEIFDDQFSVERPDGSNFTLKIRSTKLEDSAMYFCASNGGGTSKFFGPGTRLTVL.

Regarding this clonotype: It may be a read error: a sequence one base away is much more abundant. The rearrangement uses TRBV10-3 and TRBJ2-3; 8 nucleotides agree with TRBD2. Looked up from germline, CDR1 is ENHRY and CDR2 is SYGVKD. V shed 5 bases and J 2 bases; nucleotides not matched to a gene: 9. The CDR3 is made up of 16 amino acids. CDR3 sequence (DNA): TGTGCCATCAGTCAAGCAACTAGCGGCTACACAGATACGCAGTATTTT. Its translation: CAISQATSGYTDTQYF.

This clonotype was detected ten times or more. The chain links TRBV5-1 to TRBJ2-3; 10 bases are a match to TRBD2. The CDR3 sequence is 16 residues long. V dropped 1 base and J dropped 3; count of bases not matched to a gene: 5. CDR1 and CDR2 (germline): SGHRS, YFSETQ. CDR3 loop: CASSLSSGRSTDTQYF. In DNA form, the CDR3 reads TGCGCCAGCAGCTTGAGTAGCGGGAGGAGTACAGATACGCAGTATTTT.

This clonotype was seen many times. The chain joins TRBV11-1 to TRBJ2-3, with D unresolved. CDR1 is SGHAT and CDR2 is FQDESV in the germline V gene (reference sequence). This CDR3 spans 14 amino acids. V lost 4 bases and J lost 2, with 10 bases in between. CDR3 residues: CASSYTTITDTQYF. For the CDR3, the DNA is TGTGCCAGCAGCTATACTACCATCACAGATACGCAGTATTTT.

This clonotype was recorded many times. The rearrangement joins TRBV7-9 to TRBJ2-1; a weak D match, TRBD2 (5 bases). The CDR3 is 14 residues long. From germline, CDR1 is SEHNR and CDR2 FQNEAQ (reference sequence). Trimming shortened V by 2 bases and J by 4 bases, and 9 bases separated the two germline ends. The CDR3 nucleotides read TGTGCCAGCAGCTTACCCCGGGATTACAATGAGCAGTTCTTC. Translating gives CASSLPRDYNEQFF.

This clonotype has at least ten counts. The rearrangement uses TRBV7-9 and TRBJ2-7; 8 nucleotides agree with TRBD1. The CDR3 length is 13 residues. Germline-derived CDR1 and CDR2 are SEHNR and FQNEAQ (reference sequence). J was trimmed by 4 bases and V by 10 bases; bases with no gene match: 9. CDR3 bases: TGTGCCACCATCGGACAGGGTTCTTACGAGCAGTACTTC. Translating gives CATIGQGSYEQYF.